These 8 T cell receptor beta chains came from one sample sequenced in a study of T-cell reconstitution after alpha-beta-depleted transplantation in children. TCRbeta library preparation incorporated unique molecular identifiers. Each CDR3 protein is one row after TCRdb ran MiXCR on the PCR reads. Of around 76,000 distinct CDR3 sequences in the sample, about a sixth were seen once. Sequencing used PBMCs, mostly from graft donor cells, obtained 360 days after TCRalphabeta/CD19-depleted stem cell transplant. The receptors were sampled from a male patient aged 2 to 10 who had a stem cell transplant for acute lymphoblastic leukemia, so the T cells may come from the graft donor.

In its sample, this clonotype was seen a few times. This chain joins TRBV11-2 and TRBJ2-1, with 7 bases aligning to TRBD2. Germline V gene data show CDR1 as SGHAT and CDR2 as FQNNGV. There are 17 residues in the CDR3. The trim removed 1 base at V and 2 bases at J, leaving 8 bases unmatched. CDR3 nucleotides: TGTGCCAGCAGCTTAGTTCTAGCGGCGATCCCCTACAATGAGCAGTTCTTC. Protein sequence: CASSLVLAAIPYNEQFF.

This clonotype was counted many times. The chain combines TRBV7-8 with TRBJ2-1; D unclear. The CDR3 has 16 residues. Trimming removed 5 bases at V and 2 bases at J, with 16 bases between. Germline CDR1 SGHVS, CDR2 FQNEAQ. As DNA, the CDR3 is TGTGCCAGCAGCCCCCGAGACTCCCGTGCCTACAATGAGCAGTTCTTC. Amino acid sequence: CASSPRDSRAYNEQFF. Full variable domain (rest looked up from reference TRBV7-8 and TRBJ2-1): GAGVSQSPRYKVAKRGQDVALRCDPISGHVSLFWYQQALGQGPEFLTYFQNEAQLDKSGLPSDRFFAERPEGSVSTLKIQRTQQEDSAVYLCASSPRDSRAYNEQFFGPGTRLTVL.

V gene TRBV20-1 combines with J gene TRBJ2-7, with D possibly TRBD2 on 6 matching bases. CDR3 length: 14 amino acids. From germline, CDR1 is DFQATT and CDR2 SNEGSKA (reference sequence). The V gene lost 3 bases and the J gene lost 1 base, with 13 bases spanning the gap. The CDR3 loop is CSARAGRGSYEQYF. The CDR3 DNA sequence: TGCAGTGCTAGGGCCGGGCGGGGATCCTACGAGCAGTACTTC.

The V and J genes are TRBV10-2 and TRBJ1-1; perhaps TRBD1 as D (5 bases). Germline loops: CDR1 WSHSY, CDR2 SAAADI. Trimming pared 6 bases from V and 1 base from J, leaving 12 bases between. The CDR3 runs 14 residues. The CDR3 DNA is TGCGCCAGCAGGGGGCAGACTCAGAACACTGAAGCTTTCTTT. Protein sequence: CASRGQTQNTEAFF.

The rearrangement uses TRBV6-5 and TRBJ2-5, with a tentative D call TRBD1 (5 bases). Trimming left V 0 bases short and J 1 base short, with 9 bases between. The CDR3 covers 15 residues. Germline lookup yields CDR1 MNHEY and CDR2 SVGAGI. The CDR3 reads CASSYSGRSQETQYF. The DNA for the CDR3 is TGTGCCAGCAGTTACTCGGGGCGGAGCCAAGAGACCCAGTACTTC.

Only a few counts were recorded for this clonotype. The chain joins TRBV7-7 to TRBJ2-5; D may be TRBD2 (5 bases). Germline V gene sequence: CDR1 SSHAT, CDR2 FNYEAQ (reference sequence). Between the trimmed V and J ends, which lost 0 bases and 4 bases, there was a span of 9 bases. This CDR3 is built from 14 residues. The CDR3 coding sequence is TGTGCCAGCAGCTTAGCGGGAGAAAGAGAGACCCAGTACTTC. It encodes CASSLAGERETQYF.

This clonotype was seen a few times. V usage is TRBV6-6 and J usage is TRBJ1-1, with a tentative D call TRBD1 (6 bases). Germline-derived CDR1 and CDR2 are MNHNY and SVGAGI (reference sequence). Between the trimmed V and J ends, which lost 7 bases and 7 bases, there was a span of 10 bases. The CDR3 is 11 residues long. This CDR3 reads CASKQGGEAFF. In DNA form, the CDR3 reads TGTGCCAGCAAACAAGGGGGTGAAGCTTTCTTT.

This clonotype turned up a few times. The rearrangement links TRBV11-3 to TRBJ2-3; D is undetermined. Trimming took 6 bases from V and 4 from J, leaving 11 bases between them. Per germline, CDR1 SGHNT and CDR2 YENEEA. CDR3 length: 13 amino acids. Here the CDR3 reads CASSEMIADTQYF. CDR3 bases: TGTGCCAGCAGTGAGATGATCGCAGATACGCAGTATTTT.